These 31 T cell receptor beta chains were all obtained from the same sample, sequenced in a study of CD4 T cells in relation to SARS-CoV-2 and coronaviruses. For these receptors, no antigen is known. The unexposed donors gave CD4+ T cells in about 2011-2019, prior to COVID-19. CD4+ T cells were isolated from the cells after more than 8 days of culture. The assay was immunoSEQ multiplex PCR, and TCRdb's table has in-frame clones only and misses some. The sample contains about 24,000 clones, around three quarters of which appear only once. The specimen was CD4+ T cells from PBMCs, cultured in vitro. Every receptor here comes from a human donor in good health.

This chain links TRBV5-1 with TRBJ2-7; 7 nucleotides agree with TRBD2. The V segment lost 5 bases and the J segment 0 bases; nucleotides outside the gene matches: 14. Germline CDR1 is SGHRS and CDR2 is YFSETQ. The CDR3 covers 17 residues. CDR3 nucleotide sequence: TGCGCCAGCAGTTGGGGGACGGGGACTATCACCTCCTACGAGCAGTACTTC. This encodes CASSWGTGTITSYEQYF.

By sample share, this clone is large. The V and J genes are TRBV11-2 and TRBJ1-4; the D is unclear. Germline CDR1 and CDR2: SGHAT and FQNNGV. V was clipped by 1 base and J by 5 bases, with 14 bases between them. The CDR3 runs to 16 residues. The CDR3 loop reads CASSLVPDPYNEKLFF. The CDR3 coding sequence is TGTGCCAGCAGCTTAGTTCCGGATCCCTACAATGAAAAACTGTTTTTT. Full variable domain (rest looked up from reference TRBV11-2 and TRBJ1-4): EAGVAQSPRYKIIEKRQSVAFWCNPISGHATLYWYQQILGQGPKLLIQFQNNGVVDDSQLPKDRFSAERLKGVDSTLKIQPAKLEDSAVYLCASSLVPDPYNEKLFFGSGTQLSVL.

The chain carries TRBV3-1 (or the pseudogene TRBV3-2) and TRBJ1-5; unclear D gene. The CDR3 is made up of 13 amino acids. Germline V gene lookup returns CDR1 LGHDT and CDR2 YNNKEL (reference sequence). The V gene lost 0 bases and the J gene lost 7 bases, with 7 bases spanning the gap. This CDR3 reads CASSQDPKQPQHF. The CDR3 DNA follows: TGTGCCAGCAGCCAAGACCCCAAGCAGCCCCAGCATTTT.

The chain uses TRBV7-2 and TRBJ2-4; 11 nucleotides agree with TRBD2. CDR1 SGHTA and CDR2 FQGNSA come from the germline V gene. V gave up 4 bases and J gave up 6 bases; unmatched junction bases: 8. This CDR3 has 16 amino acids. The DNA of the CDR3 is TGTGCCAGCAGCTCCCTCATAGCGGGGGGGCGAAACATTCAGTACTTC. This gives the protein CASSSLIAGGRNIQYF.

The genes are TRBV3-1 (or the pseudogene TRBV3-2) and TRBJ2-3; D unresolved. The CDR3 runs 15 residues. Germline V CDR1 and CDR2: LGHDT, YNNKEL (reference sequence). The germline V and J ends were trimmed by 4 bases and 1 base, with 12 bases remaining between them. The CDR3: CASSPRLGRTDTQYF. The CDR3, as DNA: TGTGCCAGCAGCCCCCGCCTAGGTCGCACAGATACGCAGTATTTT.

The chain employs TRBV6-2 or TRBV6-3 and TRBJ1-1; D unresolved. Trimming took 2 bases from V and 11 from J, leaving 12 bases between them. The germline gives CDR1 MNHEY, CDR2 SVGEGT. The CDR3 spans 12 residues. CDR3 DNA: TGTGCCAGCAGTTACGAGTACCATGGGGCTTTCTTT. It translates to CASSYEYHGAFF.

The gene calls are TRBV4-2 and TRBJ2-1; D is unclear. Germline-derived CDR1 and CDR2 are LGHNA and YNFKEQ. The CDR3 loop spans 14 amino acids. Deletions cut 1 base from V and 2 bases from J, with 6 bases between. The CDR3 nucleotides read TGTGCCAGCAGCCAAGCCCACCCCTACAATGAGCAGTTCTTC. Its protein product is CASSQAHPYNEQFF.

This clone was seen a few times. DNA for the CDR3: TGTGCCAGTAGTGCCGCCCGGGGTCTCTCCTACGAGCAGTACTTC. Amino acids: CASSAARGLSYEQYF. This chain uses TRBV19 with TRBJ2-7; tentatively, D is TRBD2 (5 bases). Deletions cut 5 bases from V and 0 bases from J, with 14 bases between. This CDR3 comprises 15 residues. CDR1 LNHDA and CDR2 SQIVND come from the germline V gene (reference sequence).

The chain recombines TRBV6-2 or TRBV6-3 with TRBJ2-3; 8 nucleotides match TRBD2. Germline V CDR1 and CDR2: MNHEY, SVGEGT. Trimming at V came to 5 bases and at J to 3 bases, leaving 7 bases not matched to a gene. The CDR3 spans 15 residues. The CDR3 sequence: CASSKLAGNTDTQYF. The CDR3 coding sequence is TGTGCCAGCAGTAAATTAGCGGGAAATACAGATACGCAGTATTTT.

The CDR3 DNA sequence: TGCGCCAGCAGCTTGGTTATGGGAGGGCTGAATGAGCAGTTCTTC. Its translation: CASSLVMGGLNEQFF. This rearrangement joins TRBV5-1 to TRBJ2-1; 7 nucleotides agree with TRBD2. The CDR3 is 15 amino acids. V dropped 0 bases and J dropped 7; count of bases not matched to a gene: 7. Germline V CDR1 and CDR2: SGHRS, YFSETQ. Variable domain in full (rest from reference TRBV5-1 and TRBJ2-1): KAGVTQTPRYLIKTRGQQVTLSCSPISGHRSVSWYQQTPGQGLQFLFEYFSETQRNKGNFPGRFSGRQFSNSRSEMNVSTLELGDSALYLCASSLVMGGLNEQFFGPGTRLTVL.

This chain uses TRBV7-3 with TRBJ2-3, with a weak D call TRBD2 (5 bases). CDR3 length: 13 amino acids. In germline, CDR1 is SGHTA, CDR2 FQGTGA. V was shortened by 5 bases and J by 4 bases, with 10 bases between the two germline ends. For the CDR3, the DNA is TGTGCCAGCAGCCCCGGGGTGGCAGATACGCAGTATTTT. This encodes CASSPGVADTQYF. The full variable domain, with the rest looked up from reference TRBV7-3 and TRBJ2-3, is GAGVSQTPSNKVTEKGKYVELRCDPISGHTALYWYRQSLGQGPEFLIYFQGTGAADDSGLPNDRFFAVRPEGSVSTLKIQRTERGDSAVYLCASSPGVADTQYFGPGTRLTVL.

This rearrangement joins TRBV29-1 to TRBJ1-1, with 11 bases lining up with TRBD1. The CDR3 sequence is 13 residues long. V dropped 8 bases and J dropped 2; count of bases not matched to a gene: 4. Germline assignment: CDR1 SQVTM and CDR2 ANQGSEA. The DNA of the CDR3 is TGCAGCACAAGGACAGGGGGCAACACTGAAGCTTTCTTT. Its protein is CSTRTGGNTEAFF. Variable domain in full (rest from reference TRBV29-1 and TRBJ1-1): SAVISQKPSRDICQRGTSLTIQCQVDSQVTMMFWYRQQPGQSLTLIATANQGSEATYESGFVIDKFPISRPNLTFSTLTVSNMSPEDSSIYLCSTRTGGNTEAFFGQGTRLTVV.

This clone was seen only once. The chain uses TRBV6-6 and TRBJ2-6; D gene uncertain. V gave up 7 bases and J gave up 0 bases, with 10 bases separating them. The germline V gene encodes CDR1 MNHNY and CDR2 SVGAGI (reference sequence). The CDR3 contains 15 residues. The DNA for the CDR3 is TGTGCCAGCATCGATAGACCCTCTGGGGCCAACGTCCTGACTTTC. The encoded protein is CASIDRPSGANVLTF.

This clone was detected only once. CDR3 bases: TGTGCCAGTAGTATCGGGGGGGCCGCAAGGGAGACCCAGTACTTC. This sequence encodes CASSIGGAARETQYF. This chain joins TRBV19 and TRBJ2-5; 8 bases align to TRBD2. The CDR3 totals 15 residues. Germline values: CDR1 LNHDA, CDR2 SQIVND (reference sequence). Unmatched junction bases numbered 8, after V lost 3 bases and J lost 5 bases.

The chain joins TRBV29-1 to TRBJ1-2; the D gene is possibly TRBD1 (5 bases). There are 14 residues in the CDR3. Trimming left V 3 bases short and J 2 bases short, with 13 bases between. Germline lookup yields CDR1 SQVTM and CDR2 ANQGSEA. The chain's CDR3 is CSVDRTPGNYGYTF. Here the CDR3 DNA reads TGCAGCGTTGATAGGACACCCGGAAACTATGGCTACACCTTC.

The chain joins TRBV30 to TRBJ2-3; D is perhaps TRBD1 (5 bases). Trimming cost V 4 bases and J 4 bases, with 18 bases left between them. CDR3 size: 15 residues. CDR1 and CDR2 (germline): GTSNPN, SVGIG (reference sequence). CDR3 loop: CAWKGSGRRADTQYF. As DNA, the CDR3 is TGTGCCTGGAAAGGGTCAGGGCGACGGGCAGATACGCAGTATTTT.

The rearrangement joins TRBV2 to TRBJ2-5; D is perhaps TRBD1 or TRBD2 (5 bases each). Trimming left V 5 bases short and J 4 bases short, with 14 bases between. The CDR3 is 14 amino acids. The germline CDR1 and CDR2 sequences are SNHLY and FYNNEI. CDR3 protein: CASSSTGGRETQYF. CDR3 coding DNA: TGTGCCAGCAGTTCAACAGGAGGCCGAGAGACCCAGTACTTC.

The CDR3 sequence is CASIRGQGGLDTQYF. The CDR3 DNA reads TGTGCCAGCATACGAGGGCAGGGGGGTCTGGATACGCAGTATTTT. The chain joins TRBV2 to TRBJ2-3, with D possibly being TRBD1 (7 bases). Germline values: CDR1 SNHLY, CDR2 FYNNEI. Between the trimmed V and J ends, which lost 7 bases and 6 bases, there was a span of 20 bases. The CDR3 runs to 15 residues.

This chain joins TRBV6-2 or TRBV6-3 and TRBJ2-1; 14 positions match TRBD2. Trimming removed 6 bases from V and 1 base from J; junction bases left unmatched: 8. Germline values: CDR1 MNHEY, CDR2 SVGEGT. The CDR3 covers 18 residues. Written as DNA, the CDR3 is TGTGCCAGCAGCTCCGGACTAGCGGGAGGAGGGTCCTACAATGAGCAGTTCTTC. Translation: CASSSGLAGGGSYNEQFF.

The chain couples TRBV19 to TRBJ2-7; TRBD2 aligns across 7 bases. Looked up from germline, CDR1 is LNHDA and CDR2 is SQIVND (reference sequence). With 3 bases clipped from V and 3 bases from J, the junction kept 8 bases outside the gene matches. The CDR3 has 15 amino acids. CDR3 DNA: TGTGCCAGTAGTATCAGGGCTAGCGGAGGCTACGAGCAGTACTTC. Translation: CASSIRASGGYEQYF.

The rearrangement links TRBV30 to TRBJ2-7, with D tentatively TRBD2 (6 bases). The CDR3 is 14 amino acids. V dropped 6 bases and J dropped 1 base, with 16 bases sitting between them. Germline V CDR1 and CDR2: GTSNPN, SVGIG (reference sequence). Written as DNA, the CDR3 is TGTGCCTGCATGGGAGGAAAGGGGTCCTACGAGCAGTACTTC. Its translation: CACMGGKGSYEQYF.

The chain couples TRBV19 to TRBJ2-5; 9 nucleotides align to TRBD1. V dropped 3 bases and J dropped 4; count of bases not matched to a gene: 9. The V gene's germline CDR1 is LNHDA and CDR2 SQIVND (reference sequence). This CDR3 comprises 16 residues. The CDR3 loop reads CASSISTGGTIETQYF. CDR3 in DNA: TGTGCCAGTAGTATCTCGACAGGGGGGACTATAGAGACCCAGTACTTC.

J is TRBJ2-2 and V is TRBV19, with 8 bases fitting TRBD1. Trimming at V came to 5 bases and at J to 5 bases, leaving 7 bases not matched to a gene. The germline gives CDR1 LNHDA, CDR2 SQIVND (reference sequence). The CDR3 sequence is 15 residues long. CDR3 DNA sequence: TGTGCCAGTAGTCGAGCAGGGGGCGAAACCGGGGAGCTGTTTTTT. This sequence encodes CASSRAGGETGELFF.

The rearrangement uses TRBV7-2 and TRBJ1-3; no definite D call. V was cut by 3 bases and J by 1 base, with 7 bases left in between. The germline V gene has CDR1 SGHTA and CDR2 FQGNSA. The CDR3 runs to 14 residues. CDR3 nucleotide sequence: TGTGCCAGCAGCTTCGGACTATCTGGAAACACCATATATTTT. This gives the protein CASSFGLSGNTIYF.

This clone appeared once. The chain links TRBV19 to TRBJ2-7; 8 nucleotides agree with TRBD1. The germline gives CDR1 LNHDA, CDR2 SQIVND (reference sequence). The CDR3 loop spans 13 amino acids. V was pared by 1 base and J by 7 bases, with 3 bases of the junction left unmatched. CDR3 loop: CASSIATGGEQYF. The CDR3 DNA follows: TGTGCCAGTAGTATAGCCACAGGGGGAGAGCAGTACTTC.

The chain joins TRBV19 to TRBJ1-1; D is undetermined. The CDR3 extends over 13 amino acids. V shed 4 bases and J shed 4 bases, with 10 bases lying between them. Germline assignment: CDR1 LNHDA and CDR2 SQIVND (reference sequence). This CDR3 is CASSTLKGTEAFF. As DNA, the CDR3 is TGTGCCAGTAGTACTCTAAAGGGCACTGAAGCTTTCTTT.

The chain employs TRBV4-3 and TRBJ1-5; D ambiguous. Germline-derived CDR1 and CDR2 are LGHNA and YSLEER. The CDR3 has 15 residues. The germline V and J ends were trimmed by 0 bases and 6 bases, with 12 bases remaining between them. CDR3 bases: TGCGCCAGCAGCCAAGATCGCGGGGTAGGTCAGCCCCAGCATTTT. It encodes CASSQDRGVGQPQHF.

The J gene is TRBJ1-2, the V gene TRBV6-1; 8 nucleotides match TRBD1. Germline CDR1 MNHNS, CDR2 SASEGT. The CDR3 covers 15 residues. Germline trimming cut 1 base from V and 5 bases from J; bases unmatched to any gene: 6. The CDR3 region has the DNA TGTGCCAGCAGTGAAGTGACAGGGGCTCGGTATGGCTACACCTTC. The encoded protein is CASSEVTGARYGYTF.

This sequence joins TRBV12-3 or TRBV12-4 and TRBJ1-1; D gene uncertain. The germline V and J ends were trimmed by 3 bases and 1 base, with 3 bases remaining between them. The CDR3 is 12 residues long. The CDR3 DNA is TGTGCCAGCAGTTTTTCGAACACTGAAGCTTTCTTT. It specifies CASSFSNTEAFF.

The V and J genes are TRBV9 and TRBJ2-3; unclear D gene. CDR1 is SGDLS and CDR2 is YYNGEE in the germline V gene. The CDR3 totals 15 residues. Trimming left V 0 bases short and J 0 bases short, with 8 bases between. CDR3 nucleotide sequence: TGTGCCAGCAGCGTAGCTTACGTTAGCACAGATACGCAGTATTTT. This codes for CASSVAYVSTDTQYF.

V is TRBV3-1 (or the pseudogene TRBV3-2) and J is TRBJ2-5, with 13 bases that match TRBD2. Germline V CDR1 and CDR2: LGHDT, YNNKEL (reference sequence). V lost 1 base, J lost 6 bases, and 11 bases stayed unmatched. CDR3 size: 18 residues. The CDR3 sequence is CASSQGGIGLAGEKTQYF. CDR3 bases: TGTGCCAGCAGCCAAGGTGGGATCGGACTAGCGGGAGAAAAGACCCAGTACTTC.